The entry below describes one T cell receptor beta chain. A much more abundant neighbour one base away suggests this may be a read error. This CDR3 is 20 amino acids long. Germline lookup yields CDR1 MNHEY and CDR2 SVGEGT. This entry belongs to a study of blood T cells in healthy people across ages. Then a second PCR, running roughly 6 to 12 cycles, was carried out with a sample-barcoded 5' primer and a J-beta primer mix. Each CDR3 protein gets one entry after TCRdb re-called the 5' RACE reads with MiXCR. The sample includes more than 800,000 distinct CDR3 sequences, under 35% of them seen just once. Sequencing was performed on blood. The chain uses TRBV6-2 or TRBV6-3 and TRBJ2-6; 9 positions agree with TRBD1. This receptor was obtained from a woman of 80 years or more in good health. The CDR3 DNA reads TGTGCCAGCAGTTACGCCGGACAGGGGAAGGCGGCATCTGGGGCCAACGTCCTGAGTTTC. Protein product: CASSYAGQGKAASGANVLSF.